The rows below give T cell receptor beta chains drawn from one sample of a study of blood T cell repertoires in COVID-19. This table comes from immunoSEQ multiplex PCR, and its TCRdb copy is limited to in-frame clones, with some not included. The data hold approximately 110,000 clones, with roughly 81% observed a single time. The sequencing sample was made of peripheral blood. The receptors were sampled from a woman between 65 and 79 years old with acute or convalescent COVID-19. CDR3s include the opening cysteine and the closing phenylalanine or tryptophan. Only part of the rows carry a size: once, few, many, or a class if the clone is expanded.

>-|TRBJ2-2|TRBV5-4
CASSTTGGAGELFF
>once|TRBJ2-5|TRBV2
CASNILGHKETQYF
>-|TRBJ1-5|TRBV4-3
CASSQDQGGNQPQHF
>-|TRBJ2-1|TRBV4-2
CASSQAASGNNEQFF
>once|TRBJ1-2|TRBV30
CAWTLPIQGSYGYTF
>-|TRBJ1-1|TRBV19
CASTLGGTEAFF
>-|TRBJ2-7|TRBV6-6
CASSYTRGTYEQYF
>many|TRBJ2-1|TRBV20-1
CSASYLAGKGGNEQFF
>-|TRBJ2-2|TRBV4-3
CASSNRDRGTGELFF
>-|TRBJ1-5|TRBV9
CASSGQGDSNQPQHF
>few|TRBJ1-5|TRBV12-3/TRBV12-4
CASNTGVGQPQHF
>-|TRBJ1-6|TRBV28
CASRPLGQGDNSPLHF
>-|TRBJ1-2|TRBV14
CASSRRESRLYGYTF